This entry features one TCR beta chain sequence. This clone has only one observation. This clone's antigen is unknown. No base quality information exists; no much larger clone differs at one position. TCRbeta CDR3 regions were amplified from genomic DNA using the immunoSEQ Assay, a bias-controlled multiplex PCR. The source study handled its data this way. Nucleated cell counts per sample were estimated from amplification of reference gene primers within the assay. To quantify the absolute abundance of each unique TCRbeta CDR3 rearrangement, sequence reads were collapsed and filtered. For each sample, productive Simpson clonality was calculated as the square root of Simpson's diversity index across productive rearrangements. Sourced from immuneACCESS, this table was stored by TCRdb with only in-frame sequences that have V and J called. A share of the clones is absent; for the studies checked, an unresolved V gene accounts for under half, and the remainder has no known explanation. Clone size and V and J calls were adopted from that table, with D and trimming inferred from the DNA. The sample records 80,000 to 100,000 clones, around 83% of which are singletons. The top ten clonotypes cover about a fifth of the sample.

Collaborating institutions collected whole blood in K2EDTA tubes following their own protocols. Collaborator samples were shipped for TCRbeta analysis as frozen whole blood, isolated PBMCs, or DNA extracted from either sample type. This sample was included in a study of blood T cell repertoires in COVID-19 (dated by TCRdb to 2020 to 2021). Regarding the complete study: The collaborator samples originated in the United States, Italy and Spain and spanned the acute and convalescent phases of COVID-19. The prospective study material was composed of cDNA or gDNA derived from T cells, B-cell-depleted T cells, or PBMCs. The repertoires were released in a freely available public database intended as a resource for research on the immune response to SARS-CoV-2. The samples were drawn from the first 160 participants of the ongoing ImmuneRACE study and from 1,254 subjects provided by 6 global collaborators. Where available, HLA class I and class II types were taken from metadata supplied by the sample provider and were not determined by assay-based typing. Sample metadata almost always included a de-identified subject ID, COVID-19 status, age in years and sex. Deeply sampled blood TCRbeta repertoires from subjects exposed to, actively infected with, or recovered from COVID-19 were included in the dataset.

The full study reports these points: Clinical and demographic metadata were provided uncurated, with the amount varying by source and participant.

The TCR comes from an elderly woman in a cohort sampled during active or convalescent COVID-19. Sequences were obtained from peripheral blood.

At the DNA level, the sequence is TGTGCCAGCAGCCTGACTAGCGGGAGTTTCTACGAGCAGTACGTC. It translates to CASSLTSGSFYEQYV. The sequence is built from TRBV7-3 and TRBJ2-7, and TRBD2 aligns with 12 junction nucleotides. Sequences SGHTA (CDR1) and FQGTGA (CDR2) are obtained from the germline V gene. The junction shows trimming of 5 bases on V and 3 bases on J, and the gene matches do not reach 5 bases of it. The CDR3 has 15 amino acids, counting the end cysteine and valine. Solely the CDR3 DNA is kept, with 45 bases framed from the first base.